These T cell receptor beta chains were read from a single sample in a study of control samples from healthy donors and cancer patients. Here immunoSEQ multiplex PCR was the method, and the copy in TCRdb shows in-frame clones only, minus some. This sample has more than 85,000 clones; approximately 90% occur once, and the top ten carry roughly 2.5%. Sequenced input: blood. The source of these receptors is a woman younger than 35 in good health. CDR3s leave out the opening cysteine and the closing phenylalanine or tryptophan.

V gene,J gene,CDR3 length,CDR3 protein
TRBV5-5,TRBJ1-4,13,ASSFGTGASEKLF
TRBV9,TRBJ1-2,15,ASSELGRGWSNYGYT
TRBV7-2,TRBJ2-2,13,ASSLVGTSYGELF
TRBV18,TRBJ1-2,15,ASSPKTIQGAQYGYT
TRBV19,TRBJ2-1,10,ASSNTGFEQF
TRBV9,TRBJ2-5,13,ASSTQTGPQETQY
TRBV9,TRBJ2-3,14,ASSVSSGAGTDTQY
TRBV10-3,TRBJ1-2,14,AISETGRPGNYGYT
TRBV4-1,TRBJ1-2,13,ASSQGAEANYGYT
TRBV19,TRBJ1-4,14,ASSIGGTGTNEKLF
TRBV2,TRBJ2-1,9,ASRATRPQF
TRBV6-1,TRBJ2-2,17,ASSEALPSWDFRTGELF
TRBV28,TRBJ2-5,15,ASSLSLASGVQETQY
TRBV11-2,TRBJ1-1,11,ASSTDRNTEAF
TRBV28,TRBJ1-6,13,ASRPQRAGDSPLH
TRBV6-2/TRBV6-3,TRBJ2-7,9,ASSSRREQY
TRBV5-8,TRBJ1-6,14,ASSPNRGFYNSPLH
TRBV29-1,TRBJ1-1,10,SVEAGLTEAF
TRBV7-3,TRBJ2-1,12,ASSPGTGFNEQF
TRBV24-1,TRBJ2-5,12,ATSDRDSQETQY
TRBV30,TRBJ2-7,9,AWTQSGEQY
TRBV14,TRBJ2-7,13,ASSQVTGVSGEQY
TRBV25-1,TRBJ1-6,10,ASSESRLPLH
TRBV19,TRBJ2-1,12,ASSWGLASYEQF
TRBV19,TRBJ1-1,14,ASSIRLAGGNTEAF
TRBV19,TRBJ2-1,14,ASSIRFSGGSNEQF
TRBV9,TRBJ2-7,12,ASSVGQGIYEQY
TRBV24-1,TRBJ2-3,12,ATSELGVTDTQY